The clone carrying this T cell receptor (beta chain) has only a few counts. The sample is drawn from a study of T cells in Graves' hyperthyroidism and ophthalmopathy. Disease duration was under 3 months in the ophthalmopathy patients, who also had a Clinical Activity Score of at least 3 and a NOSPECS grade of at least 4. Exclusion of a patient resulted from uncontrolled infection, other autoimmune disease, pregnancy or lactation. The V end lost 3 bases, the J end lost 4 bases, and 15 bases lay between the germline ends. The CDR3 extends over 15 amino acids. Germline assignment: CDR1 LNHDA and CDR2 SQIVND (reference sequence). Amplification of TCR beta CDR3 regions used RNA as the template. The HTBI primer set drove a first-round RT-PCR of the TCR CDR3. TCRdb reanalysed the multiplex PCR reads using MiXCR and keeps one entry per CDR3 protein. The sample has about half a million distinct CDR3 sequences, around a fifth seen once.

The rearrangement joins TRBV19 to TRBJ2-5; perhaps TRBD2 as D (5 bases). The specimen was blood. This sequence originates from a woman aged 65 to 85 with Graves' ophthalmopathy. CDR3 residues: CASSISGIGGETQYF. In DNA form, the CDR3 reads TGTGCCAGTAGTATTTCCGGGATCGGCGGAGAGACCCAGTACTTC.